In its sample, the clone carrying this TCR beta chain was seen a few times. Its antigen is as yet unknown. TCRdb re-analyzed the PCR reads using MiXCR. The table lists 5,000 to 5,500 clones, around 30% of them singletons. These data belong to a study of metastatic and nonmetastatic thyroid tumors. The CDR3 has 15 residues. After removal of 3 bases from V and 0 bases from J, the junction contained 5 bases not matched to a gene. In germline, CDR1 is SGHAT, CDR2 FQNNGV. Study observations and caveats: In blood and tumor, TCR beta diversity was reportedly significantly higher in malignant thyroid tumors than in benign nodules.

Patients were all untreated before their thyroid surgery. The sample taken for sequencing was adjacent normal tissue. The sequence was collected from a female donor with papillary thyroid cancer or a benign thyroid nodule (not recorded which). Some clones in this sample may be carry-over from other donors' samples. The rearrangement uses TRBV11-2 and TRBJ2-7; 7 nucleotides align to TRBD1. Here the CDR3 reads CASSFRDSLSYEQYF. CDR3 sequence (DNA): TGTGCCAGCAGCTTCCGGGACAGTCTCTCCTACGAGCAGTACTTC.